The T cell receptor (beta chain) described here comes from a study of cytomegalovirus exposure and HLA in healthy donors. A remark on this clone: The antigen remains unidentified.

In the PCR, 60 Vbeta and 13 Jbeta primers were used. Repertoires were generated with immunoSEQ multiplex PCR, while TCRdb's copy carries only in-frame clones and drops some. Of more than 80,000 clones in the sample, approximately 75% were seen once. Study outcomes and limitations: The study flagged approximately 180 TCR beta chains as cytomegalovirus-associated.

Healthy bone marrow donors supplied every sample. The sample comprised PBMCs. The TCR sequence derives from a man aged 60 to 75 in good health and CMV-seronegative.

The CDR3 DNA reads as TGTGCCAGCAGGCCCTCCGGGACAGGGGGTTACGAGCAGTACTTC. It specifies CASRPSGTGGYEQYF. This chain links TRBV11-2 with TRBJ2-7, with 11 bases identical to TRBD1. V was clipped by 6 bases and J by 4 bases; unmatched bases: 8. This CDR3 is built from 15 residues. CDR1 and CDR2 (germline): SGHAT, FQNNGV.